This TCR beta chain emerged from a study of blood T cell repertoires in COVID-19. Assay: immunoSEQ multiplex PCR; the TCRdb copy retains only in-frame clones and omits some. Here the sample spans about 310,000 clones, 85% to 90% being singletons. What was sequenced was PBMCs or T cells enriched from blood (not recorded which). This receptor was identified in a woman in her twenties or thirties who had recovered from COVID-19.

The CDR3 sequence: CASSLSGQTGKAFF. The CDR3 bases are TGTGCCAGCAGCTTATCGGGCCAGACAGGCAAGGCTTTCTTT. J is TRBJ1-1 and V is TRBV7-9; perhaps TRBD1 as D (6 bases). Looked up from germline, CDR1 is SEHNR and CDR2 is FQNEAQ (reference sequence). The CDR3 loop spans 14 amino acids. The ends were cut back, 2 bases at V and 11 bases at J, with 18 bases in the middle.